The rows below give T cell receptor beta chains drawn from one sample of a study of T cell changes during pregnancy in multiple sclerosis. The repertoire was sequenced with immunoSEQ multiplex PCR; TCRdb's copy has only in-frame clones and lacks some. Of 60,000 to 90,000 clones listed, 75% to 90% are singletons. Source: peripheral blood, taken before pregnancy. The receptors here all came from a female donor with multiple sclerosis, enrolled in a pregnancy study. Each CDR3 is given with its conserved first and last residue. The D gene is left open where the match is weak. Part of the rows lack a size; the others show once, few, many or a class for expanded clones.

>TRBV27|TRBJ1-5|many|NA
TGTGCGGGCAGTGCACAGGGAGTTAGCAATCAGCCCCAGCATTTT
CAGSAQGVSNQPQHF
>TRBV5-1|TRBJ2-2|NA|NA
TGCGCCAGCAGCTTGGCGTCCAGGGTTATGTCCGGGGAGCTGTTTTTT
CASSLASRVMSGELFF
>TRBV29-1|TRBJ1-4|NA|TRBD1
TGCAGCGTAAACAGGGGGCTTAATGAAAAACTGTTTTTT
CSVNRGLNEKLFF
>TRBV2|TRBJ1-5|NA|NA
TGTGCCAGCAGTCGAGAGGTGACCCAGCCCCAGCATTTT
CASSREVTQPQHF
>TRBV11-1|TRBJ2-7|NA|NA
TGTGCCAGCAGCAGTGGACTGAGCTACGAGCAGTACTTC
CASSSGLSYEQYF
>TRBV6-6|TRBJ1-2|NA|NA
TGTGCCAGCAGTGGACAGTATTTGAACTATGGCTACACCTTC
CASSGQYLNYGYTF
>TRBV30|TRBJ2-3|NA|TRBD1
TGTGCCTGGAGTGTCACAGGGGGTTATACGCAGTATTTT
CAWSVTGGYTQYF
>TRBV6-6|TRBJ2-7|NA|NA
TGTGCCAGCAGTTCGGCCCTAGTTATGTCTCACGAGCAGTACTTC
CASSSALVMSHEQYF
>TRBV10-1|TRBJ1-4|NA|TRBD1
TGCGCCAGCAGTGATGGACAGGGGAATGTCCTTGGAAAACTGTTTTTT
CASSDGQGNVLGKLFF
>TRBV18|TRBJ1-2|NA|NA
TGTGCCAGCTCACCTTCCCAGGCTAACTATGGCTACACCTTC
CASSPSQANYGYTF
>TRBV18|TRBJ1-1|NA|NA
TGTGCCAGCTCAACTAGGGTGAACACTGAAGCTTTCTTT
CASSTRVNTEAFF
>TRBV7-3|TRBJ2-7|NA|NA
TGTGCCAGCAGCTTACTCGGTGGGCAGGGGTACGAGCAGTACTTC
CASSLLGGQGYEQYF
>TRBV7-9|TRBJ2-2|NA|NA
TGTGCCAGCAGCCCCAGGATGAACACCGGGGAGCTGTTTTTT
CASSPRMNTGELFF
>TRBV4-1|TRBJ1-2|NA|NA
TGCGCCAGCAGCCGCCTCAGGGACTCCCGGAACTATGGCTACACCTTC
CASSRLRDSRNYGYTF
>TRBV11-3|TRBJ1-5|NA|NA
TGTGCCAGCAGCTTAGTGACGGCAGGTAGTTGGCAGCCCCAGCATTTT
CASSLVTAGSWQPQHF
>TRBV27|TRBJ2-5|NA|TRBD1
TGTGCCAGCAGTTTCTGGGACAGGAAAGAGACCCAGTACTTC
CASSFWDRKETQYF
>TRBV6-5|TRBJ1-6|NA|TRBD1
TGTGCCAGCAGTTACAGCGGACAGGCATCACCCCTCCACTTT
CASSYSGQASPLHF
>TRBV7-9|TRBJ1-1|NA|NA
TGTGCCAGCAGCTTACGATATCGGGGGGTAGAAACTGAAGCTTTCTTT
CASSLRYRGVETEAFF
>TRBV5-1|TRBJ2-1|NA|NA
TGCGCCAGCAGCCCCCCGGGCGGATTTACTAGTAATGAGCAGTTCTTC
CASSPPGGFTSNEQFF
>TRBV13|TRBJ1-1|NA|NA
TGTGCCAGCAGCTCCCTGGGGGCTCTCAACACTGAAGCTTTCTTT
CASSSLGALNTEAFF